Presented here are 22 T cell receptor beta chains from one specimen sequenced in a study of blood T cell repertoires in COVID-19. The repertoire was sequenced with immunoSEQ multiplex PCR; TCRdb's copy has only in-frame clones and lacks some. The table lists about 220,000 clones, around 82% of them singletons. The sequencing input was peripheral blood. All receptors come from a human donor in a cohort sampled during active COVID-19.

The rearrangement uses TRBV5-1 and TRBJ1-1; 7 bases match TRBD1. The CDR3 is made up of 13 amino acids. Per the germline V gene, CDR1 is SGHRS and CDR2 is YFSETQ. The V gene end was trimmed by 3 bases and the J gene end by 3 bases; junction bases not matched to a gene: 2. CDR3 in DNA: TGCGCCAGCAGCTGGGGGACAGACACTGAAGCTTTCTTT. It specifies CASSWGTDTEAFF.

The CDR3: CASSVSGGPTPDTQYF. CDR3 sequence (DNA): TGTGCCAGCAGCGTAAGCGGGGGGCCCACCCCAGATACGCAGTATTTT. V gene TRBV7-2 combines with J gene TRBJ2-3; 9 bases are shared with TRBD2. Germline V gives CDR1 SGHTA, CDR2 FQGNSA. Losses at the gene ends were 5 bases for V and 4 bases for J; bases not matched to a gene: 10. This CDR3 is 16 amino acids long.

The rearrangement joins TRBV3-1 (or the pseudogene TRBV3-2) to TRBJ2-7; unclear D gene. There are 13 residues in the CDR3. V was shortened by 0 bases and J by 9 bases, with 12 bases between the two germline ends. Germline V lookup: CDR1 LGHDT, CDR2 YNNKEL (reference sequence). In DNA, the CDR3 is TGTGCCAGCAGCCAAGACTCTCCGGGTGCGCAGTACTTC. This gives the protein CASSQDSPGAQYF.

This clone was observed a few times. V gene TRBV18 combines with J gene TRBJ2-1; tentatively, D is TRBD1 (5 bases). This CDR3 contains 13 residues. The V end lost 3 bases, the J end lost 10 bases, and 13 bases lay between the germline ends. The germline V gene has CDR1 KGHSH and CDR2 LQKENI. The CDR3 region has the DNA TGTGCCAGCTCACCCGACAGTCAGGAAGAGCAGTTCTTC. Amino acid sequence: CASSPDSQEEQFF. The whole variable domain, filled in from reference TRBV18 and TRBJ2-1, reads NAGVMQNPRHLVRRRGQEARLRCSPMKGHSHVYWYRQLPEEGLKFMVYLQKENIIDESGMPKERFSAEFPKEGPSILRIQQVVRGDSAAYFCASSPDSQEEQFFGPGTRLTVL.

The chain employs TRBV2 and TRBJ2-7; D is possibly TRBD1 (6 bases). The CDR3 is 15 residues long. Germline loops: CDR1 SNHLY, CDR2 FYNNEI. Trimming took 9 bases from V and 5 from J, leaving 23 bases between them. In DNA form, the CDR3 reads TGTGCCAGTACTATACTTAGGACAGTTGTGCACGAGCAGTACTTC. It is translated as CASTILRTVVHEQYF.

The chain recombines TRBV6-6 with TRBJ1-4, with a tentative D call TRBD1 (5 bases). The germline V gene encodes CDR1 MNHNY and CDR2 SVGAGI (reference sequence). V was shortened by 0 bases and J by 11 bases, with 10 bases between the two germline ends. This CDR3 spans 13 amino acids. The CDR3 DNA is TGTGCCAGCAGTTACTCTGGGGCGGCTAAACTGTTTTTT. It yields the protein CASSYSGAAKLFF.

This chain uses TRBV9 with TRBJ2-2; a weak D match, TRBD1 (5 bases). Germline loops: CDR1 SGDLS, CDR2 YYNGEE. The length of the CDR3 is 15 residues. V dropped 0 bases and J dropped 4 bases, with 10 bases sitting between them. CDR3 loop: CASSVGGRGTGELFF. Here the CDR3 DNA reads TGTGCCAGCAGCGTAGGGGGTAGGGGCACCGGGGAGCTGTTTTTT.

This sequence joins TRBV4-1 and TRBJ2-4; 8 nucleotides align to TRBD2. The germline V gene encodes CDR1 MGHRA and CDR2 YSYEKL. With V trimmed by 5 bases and J by 0 bases, 6 bases remained unmatched. The length of the CDR3 is 16 residues. The CDR3 DNA sequence: TGCGCCAGCAGCACCCGGGGGGGGTTAGCCAAAAACATTCAGTACTTC. It specifies CASSTRGGLAKNIQYF.

This clone was detected only a few times. The V gene is TRBV6-4, the J gene TRBJ1-1; 8 nucleotides agree with TRBD1. V dropped 4 bases and J dropped 1; count of bases not matched to a gene: 2. Germline V CDR1 and CDR2: MRHNA, SNTAGT. The CDR3 consists of 14 residues. The CDR3 nucleotides are TGTGCCAGCAGTGGCGGGACAGGGAACACTGAAGCTTTCTTT. Translation gives CASSGGTGNTEAFF.

The J gene is TRBJ1-2, the V gene TRBV3-1 (or the pseudogene TRBV3-2); D perhaps matches TRBD1 (6 bases). Trimming cost V 0 bases and J 8 bases, with 19 bases left between them. Germline V gene data show CDR1 as LGHDT and CDR2 as YNNKEL (reference sequence). The CDR3 loop spans 16 amino acids. The CDR3 region is CASSQDLTGRPGGYTF. The CDR3 nucleotides are TGTGCCAGCAGCCAAGATTTGACAGGCCGCCCCGGGGGCTACACCTTC.

The CDR3 nucleotides read TGTGCCAGCAGTTTAGAAGGGGGGAACACTGAAGCTTTCTTT. Translation: CASSLEGGNTEAFF. V is TRBV27 and J is TRBJ1-1; D may be TRBD1 (6 bases). V was cut by 2 bases and J by 1 base, with 8 bases left in between. Germline loops: CDR1 MNHEY, CDR2 SMNVEV (reference sequence). The CDR3 runs to 14 residues.

The V and J genes are TRBV5-1 and TRBJ2-3, with TRBD1 as a possible D gene (5 bases). Trimming removed 0 bases from V and 1 base from J, with 9 bases in between. This CDR3 comprises 15 residues. Germline values: CDR1 SGHRS, CDR2 YFSETQ. In DNA, the CDR3 is TGCGCCAGCAGCTTGGAAGGCAGGGGCACAGATACGCAGTATTTT. Amino acid sequence: CASSLEGRGTDTQYF.

This clone was seen ten or more times. This chain connects TRBV15 to TRBJ2-7; TRBD1 aligns across 8 bases. After removal of 2 bases from V and 3 bases from J, the junction contained 3 bases not matched to a gene. This CDR3 spans 14 amino acids. Germline CDR1 reads LNHNV; CDR2 reads YYDKDF (reference sequence). The CDR3 here is CATSRPGTGYEQYF. The CDR3 region has the DNA TGTGCCACCAGCAGACCCGGGACAGGCTACGAGCAGTACTTC.

The CDR3 region is CASSDWNGIGSYEQYF. The CDR3 DNA reads as TGTGCCAGCAGTGATTGGAACGGGATCGGGTCCTACGAGCAGTACTTC. This sequence joins TRBV6-1 and TRBJ2-7, with D possibly being TRBD2 (5 bases). The CDR3 spans 16 residues. CDR1 is MNHNS, CDR2 SASEGT, per germline. V was cut by 3 bases and J by 1 base, with 16 bases left in between.

This clone was seen only a few times. The chain uses TRBV15 and TRBJ1-5; no clear D gene. Per germline, CDR1 LNHNV and CDR2 YYDKDF (reference sequence). CDR3 length equals 16 residues. V was cut by 1 base and J by 0 bases, with 10 bases left in between. CDR3 sequence reads: CATSRGTGVSNQPQHF. Written as DNA, the CDR3 is TGTGCCACCAGCAGAGGCACGGGAGTTAGCAATCAGCCCCAGCATTTT.

The J gene is TRBJ2-2, the V gene TRBV19, with TRBD1 matching over 7 bases. J lost 5 bases, V lost 10 bases, and 13 bases had no gene match. The CDR3 consists of 15 residues. Per the germline V gene, CDR1 is LNHDA and CDR2 is SQIVND (reference sequence). DNA of the CDR3: TGTGCCACCACCTCCGGGACAGACTCAACCGGGGAGCTGTTTTTT. It is translated as CATTSGTDSTGELFF.

This clone showed up just a few times. The chain recombines TRBV5-1 with TRBJ2-2; a possible D gene is TRBD1 (5 bases). CDR1 and CDR2 (germline): SGHRS, YFSETQ. The CDR3 contains 15 residues. V was trimmed by 4 bases and J by 5 bases, leaving 15 bases between them. Here the CDR3 DNA reads TGCGCCAGCAGCCGGTGGGGCGCGGAGACCGGGGAGCTGTTTTTT. Its protein product is CASSRWGAETGELFF.

The gene calls are TRBV5-1 and TRBJ2-2; possible D gene TRBD2, 6 bases. This CDR3 is built from 13 residues. Germline values: CDR1 SGHRS, CDR2 YFSETQ. Trimming took off 0 bases at V and 6 bases at J, with 6 bases between the two ends. The CDR3 DNA follows: TGCGCCAGCAGCTTGGGCGGGGCCGGGGAGCTGTTTTTT. This encodes CASSLGGAGELFF. Combining the CDR3 with reference TRBV5-1 and TRBJ2-2 gives the whole variable domain KAGVTQTPRYLIKTRGQQVTLSCSPISGHRSVSWYQQTPGQGLQFLFEYFSETQRNKGNFPGRFSGRQFSNSRSEMNVSTLELGDSALYLCASSLGGAGELFFGEGSRLTVL.

This chain uses TRBV6-2 or TRBV6-3 with TRBJ2-2, with D maybe TRBD1 (5 bases). CDR3 length equals 14 residues. In germline, CDR1 is MNHEY, CDR2 SVGEGT. V shed 3 bases and J shed 3 bases, with 8 bases lying between them. The CDR3 coding sequence is TGTGCCAGCAGTTATTCGACAGACACCGGGGAGCTGTTTTTT. It specifies CASSYSTDTGELFF.

V usage is TRBV2 and J usage is TRBJ1-5; D call uncertain. With 5 bases removed from V and 0 bases from J, the gap between germline ends came to 11 bases. The CDR3 length is 15 residues. Germline CDR1 and CDR2: SNHLY and FYNNEI. The CDR3 protein is CASSNQDFSNQPQHF. The CDR3 coding sequence is TGTGCCAGCAGTAATCAAGACTTTAGCAATCAGCCCCAGCATTTT.

The J gene is TRBJ2-1, the V gene TRBV19, with 11 bases fitting TRBD2. V was pared by 7 bases and J by 6 bases, with 8 bases of the junction left unmatched. The CDR3 runs 15 residues. The germline gives CDR1 LNHDA, CDR2 SQIVND (reference sequence). The CDR3: CASIYSGGALNEQFF. CDR3 DNA sequence: TGTGCCAGTATTTATAGCGGGGGGGCTCTCAATGAGCAGTTCTTC.

The rearrangement joins TRBV5-1 to TRBJ2-7; the match to TRBD1 covers 7 bases. V shed 7 bases and J 0 bases; nucleotides not matched to a gene: 7. The CDR3 has 14 amino acids. Per germline, CDR1 SGHRS and CDR2 YFSETQ. CDR3: CASRSGTASYEQYF. DNA for the CDR3: TGCGCCAGCCGATCCGGGACAGCCTCCTACGAGCAGTACTTC.